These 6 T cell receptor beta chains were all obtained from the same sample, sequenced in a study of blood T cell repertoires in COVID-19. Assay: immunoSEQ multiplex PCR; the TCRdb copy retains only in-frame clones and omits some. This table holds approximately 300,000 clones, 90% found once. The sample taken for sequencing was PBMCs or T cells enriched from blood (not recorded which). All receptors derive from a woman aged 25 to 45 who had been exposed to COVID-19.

CDR3 DNA: TGCGCCAGCAGCTTGGGTACAGTGATGGGAGAGACCCAGTACTTC. Encoded protein: CASSLGTVMGETQYF. The chain combines TRBV5-1 with TRBJ2-5; D gene unclear. The CDR3 consists of 15 residues. Trimming pared 0 bases from V and 4 bases from J, leaving 13 bases between. In germline, CDR1 is SGHRS, CDR2 YFSETQ.

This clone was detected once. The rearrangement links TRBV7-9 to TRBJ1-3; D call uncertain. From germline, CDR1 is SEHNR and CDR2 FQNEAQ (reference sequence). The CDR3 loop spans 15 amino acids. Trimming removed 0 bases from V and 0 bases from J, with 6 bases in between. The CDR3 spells CASSLALSSGNTIYF. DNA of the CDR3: TGTGCCAGCAGCTTAGCCCTATCCTCTGGAAACACCATATATTTT. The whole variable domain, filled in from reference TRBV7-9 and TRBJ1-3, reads DTGVSQNPRHKITKRGQNVTFRCDPISEHNRLYWYRQTLGQGPEFLTYFQNEAQLEKSRLLSDRFSAERPKGSFSTLEIQRTEQGDSAMYLCASSLALSSGNTIYFGEGSWLTVV.

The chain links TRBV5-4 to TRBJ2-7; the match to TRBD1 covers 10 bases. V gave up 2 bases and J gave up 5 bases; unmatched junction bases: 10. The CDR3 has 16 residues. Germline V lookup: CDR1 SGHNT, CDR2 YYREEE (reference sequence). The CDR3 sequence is CASSFPPGQGVHEQYF. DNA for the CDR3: TGTGCCAGCAGCTTTCCGCCCGGACAGGGGGTCCACGAGCAGTACTTC.

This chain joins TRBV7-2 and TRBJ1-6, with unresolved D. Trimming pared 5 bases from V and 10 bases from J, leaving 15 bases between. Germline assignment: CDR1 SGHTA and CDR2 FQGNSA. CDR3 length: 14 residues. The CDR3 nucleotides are TGTGCCAGCAGCCCTCTATCTCTAGGCTCACCCCTCCACTTT. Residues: CASSPLSLGSPLHF. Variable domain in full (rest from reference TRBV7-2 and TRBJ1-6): GAGVSQSPSNKVTEKGKDVELRCDPISGHTALYWYRQSLGQGLEFLIYFQGNSAPDKSGLPSDRFSAERTGGSVSTLTIQRTQQEDSAVYLCASSPLSLGSPLHFGNGTRLTVT.

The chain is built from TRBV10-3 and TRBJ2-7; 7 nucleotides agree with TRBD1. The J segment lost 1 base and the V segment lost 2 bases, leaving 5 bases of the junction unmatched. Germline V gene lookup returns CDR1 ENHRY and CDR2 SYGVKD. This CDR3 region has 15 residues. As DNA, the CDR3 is TGTGCCATCAGTGAGCCGTTGGGACAGTCCTACGAGCAGTACTTC. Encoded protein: CAISEPLGQSYEQYF.

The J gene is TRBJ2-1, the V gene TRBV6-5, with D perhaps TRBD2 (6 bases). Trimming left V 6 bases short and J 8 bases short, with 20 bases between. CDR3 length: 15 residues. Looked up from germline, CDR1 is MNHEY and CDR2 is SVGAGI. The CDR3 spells CASRWDSQRIYEQFF. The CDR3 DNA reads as TGTGCCAGCAGATGGGACTCCCAACGTATTTATGAGCAGTTCTTC.